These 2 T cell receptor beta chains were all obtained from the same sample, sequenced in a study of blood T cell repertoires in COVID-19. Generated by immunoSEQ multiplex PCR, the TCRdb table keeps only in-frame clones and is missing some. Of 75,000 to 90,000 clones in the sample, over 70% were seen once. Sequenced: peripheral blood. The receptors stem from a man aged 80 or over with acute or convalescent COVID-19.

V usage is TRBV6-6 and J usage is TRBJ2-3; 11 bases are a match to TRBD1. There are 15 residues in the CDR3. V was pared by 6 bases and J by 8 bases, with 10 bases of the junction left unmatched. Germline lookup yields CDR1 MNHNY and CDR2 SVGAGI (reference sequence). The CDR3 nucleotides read TGTGCCAGCAGCCTCGGACAGGGGGCCCGATCTACGCAGTATTTT. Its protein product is CASSLGQGARSTQYF.

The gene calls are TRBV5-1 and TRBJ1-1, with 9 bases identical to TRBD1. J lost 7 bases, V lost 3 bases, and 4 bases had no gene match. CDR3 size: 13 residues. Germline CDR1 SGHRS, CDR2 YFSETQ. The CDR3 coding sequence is TGCGCCAGCAGCTCGGGACAGGGAATTGAAGCTTTCTTT. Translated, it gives CASSSGQGIEAFF.